The T cell receptor (beta chain) described here comes from a study of shared clonotypes between healthy human individuals. Study-level information: For every donor, three CD4 naive, three CD4 memory, two CD8 naive and one CD8 memory plates were used. The study, taken as a whole, reports: Several donors held about 5% of naive CD4 clonotypes in common. What limited the represented genetic and exposure-history diversity was the small number of donors.

Naive-designated CD8 cells lacked CD45RO, were positively enriched for CCR7, and omitted terminally differentiated effector memory CD45RA+ cells. Turning to this clone: The antigen is unknown.

TCRdb's copy holds only in-frame clones and misses some; the assay was immunoSEQ multiplex PCR. This table has hundreds of thousands of clones, approximately 95% appearing once. CDR3 length: 14 residues. Trimming at V came to 6 bases and at J to 5 bases, leaving 7 bases not matched to a gene. Germline V gene lookup returns CDR1 MNHEY and CDR2 SMNVEV (reference sequence). The chain employs TRBV27 and TRBJ2-7; TRBD1 aligns across 10 bases. Material for sequencing was naive CD8+ T cells sorted from blood. The TCR was taken from a woman in her thirties in good health. The CDR3 region is CASSWTGGLDEQYF. The DNA of the CDR3 is TGTGCCAGCAGCTGGACAGGGGGGTTGGACGAGCAGTACTTC.